What follows is one T cell receptor (beta chain) and its context. Its antigen remains unknown. Produced via immunoSEQ multiplex PCR; TCRdb's table is partial and in-frame only. Of about 130,000 clones in the sample, 90% are singletons; the top ten hold less than 7%. This sample is part of a study of cytomegalovirus exposure and HLA in healthy donors. Whole-study results and caveats: The majority of TCR sequences were rare, yet some public TCRs appeared in many donors. Reports showed the classifier diagnosing cytomegalovirus status with high specificity and sensitivity.

The CDR3 spans 15 residues. The germline gives CDR1 SGHNT, CDR2 YYREEE (reference sequence). V lost 0 bases and J 2 bases, leaving 11 bases between the germline ends. The specimen was PBMCs. The chain recombines TRBV5-4 with TRBJ1-1, with TRBD1 as a possible D gene (5 bases). The sequence derives from a woman aged 25 to 45 in good health and CMV-seropositive. The CDR3 nucleotides are TGTGCCAGCAGCTTGGCGAAGGGACTAAACACTGAAGCTTTCTTT. Encoded protein: CASSLAKGLNTEAFF.